A single T cell receptor beta chain is shown here with its context. The clone's antigen remains unknown. Base qualities are not at hand, and no much larger clone is one base apart. Patient enrollment in ICON started in early 2016, and the final patient was enrolled in late 2018. In a subcohort of 80 or so patients, fresh tumor and matched uninvolved tissue were collected for in-depth immune analyses, with TCR sequencing among those analyses. TCR sequencing was performed on DNA isolated from bulk tissue, without cell sorting. This record comes from a study of tumor-infiltrating lymphocytes in localized non-small cell lung cancer (dated by TCRdb to the early 2020s). Looking at the study overall: The cohort covered several histologies, both smokers and never-smokers, and patients whose samples were collected after neoadjuvant chemotherapy. Each patient provided resected tumor tissue plus uninvolved lung tissue from the same patient, with the uninvolved lung tissue described as non-adjacent to the tumor. The same patients underwent several integrated assays, with TCR sequencing performed together with flow cytometry, multiplex immunofluorescence, RNA-seq, exome sequencing and proteomics. In total, the ICON cohort was made up of around 140 surgical patients who had localized non-small cell lung cancer and whose tumors were resected. The paired tumor versus uninvolved lung comparison of immunoSEQ T-cell fraction included about 54 patients. The paper as a whole reports these results and caveats: Assay coverage varied across patients depending on available tissue quantity, so only a subset of the cohort had TCR sequencing. No difference in TCR-derived T-cell fraction was observed between the flow cytometry-defined immunotypes IM1 (good prognosis) and IM2 (poor prognosis). Because different pieces of the same tissue were used for different assays, technical variation could not be separated from intratumor heterogeneity. In line with immunofluorescence CD3 counts, TCRbeta sequencing supported higher T cell infiltration in tumors compared with uninvolved lung tissue. Recurrence-free survival showed no association with tumor T-cell fraction from TCR sequencing (p = 0.61).

The immunoSEQ assay used for TCR sequencing gave the T-cell fraction in both tumor and uninvolved lung tissue. Per the authors' processing: To analyze survival, patients were divided into a high T-cell fraction group (upper tertile) and a low T-cell fraction group (lower two tertiles), and the two groups were compared using a log-rank test. Paired tumor versus uninvolved lung differences in T-cell fraction were tested with a signed-rank test. As stored in TCRdb, this immuneACCESS dataset retains in-frame rearrangements with V and J assigned. A fraction of the clones does not appear; measured against another copy, unresolved V genes explain less than half of the discrepancy, and the remainder lacks a known reason. Clone size and the V and J calls come from that table; the DNA yielded D and trimming. The sample profile shows about 11,000 clones; 63% of them were found once. Roughly 9.2% of the sample goes to the ten largest clones.

The receptor was isolated from a human donor with non-small cell lung cancer. Sample: lung tumor tissue.

The CDR3: CASSYSQGTEAFF. The base sequence is TGTGCCAGCAGTTACTCGCAGGGCACTGAAGCTTTCTTT. The chain is made from TRBV6-5 and TRBJ1-1, with a tentative D gene TRBD1 over 5 matching bases. From its cysteine to its phenylalanine, the CDR3 spans 13 amino acids. Just the 39-base CDR3 DNA is kept, in frame starting at base 1. Trimming at the junction amounts to 0 bases on V and 4 bases on J, and the germline ends lie 6 bases apart. CDR1 MNHEY and CDR2 SVGAGI are derived from the germline V gene.